Below are 5 T cell receptor beta chains sequenced from a single sample in a study of read filtering for tumor transcriptome and immune sequencing. From 400 to 450 ng of RNA, a library with molecular barcoded alpha/delta and beta/gamma adaptors was made. In TCRdb, the reads were re-called with MiXCR into one record per CDR3 protein. In the table there are approximately 50,000 distinct CDR3 sequences, more than 20% of which are singletons. Source material: a population of CD138-negative cells sorted from bone marrow. These receptors were collected from a donor at least 40 years old with multiple myeloma.

The table lists this clonotype with many counts. The rearrangement uses TRBV7-8 and TRBJ2-3; 10 bases match TRBD1. The CDR3 length is 14 residues. Germline lookup yields CDR1 SGHVS and CDR2 FQNEAQ. Trimming at V came to 7 bases and at J to 3 bases, leaving 4 bases not matched to a gene. CDR3 protein: CASTRTGGTDTQYF. The DNA for the CDR3 is TGTGCCAGCACCCGGACAGGGGGAACAGATACGCAGTATTTT. Filled out from reference TRBV7-8 and TRBJ2-3, the complete variable domain reads GAGVSQSPRYKVAKRGQDVALRCDPISGHVSLFWYQQALGQGPEFLTYFQNEAQLDKSGLPSDRFFAERPEGSVSTLKIQRTQQEDSAVYLCASTRTGGTDTQYFGPGTRLTVL.

A remark on this clonotype: A much larger clone sits a single nucleotide away, making a read error possible. The chain has TRBV20-1 and TRBJ2-5; 8 bases agree with TRBD2. The CDR3 is made up of 14 amino acids. CDR1 DFQATT and CDR2 SNEGSKA come from the germline V gene (reference sequence). The CDR3 sequence: CSASLAGTQEAQYF. As DNA, the CDR3 is TGCAGTGCTAGCCTAGCGGGCACCCAAGAGGCCCAGTACTTC.

This clonotype showed up just a few times. V usage is TRBV7-2 and J usage is TRBJ2-1, with 12 positions matching TRBD2. Trimming took 1 base from V and 0 from J; bases not matched to a gene: 7. The CDR3 is made up of 19 amino acids. Germline CDR1 and CDR2: SGHTA and FQGNSA. DNA of the CDR3: TGTGCCAGCAGCTTAGATCTAGCGGGGGGGGCGCCCTCCTACAATGAGCAGTTCTTC. Translating gives CASSLDLAGGAPSYNEQFF.

This clonotype was detected only a few times. This chain links TRBV3-1 with TRBJ2-5; perhaps TRBD2 as D (5 bases). In germline, CDR1 is LGHDT, CDR2 YNNKEL (reference sequence). The CDR3 loop spans 13 amino acids. V lost 5 bases and J lost 8, with 15 bases in between. CDR3 sequence: CASSSLSGGTQYF. In DNA, the CDR3 is TGTGCCAGCAGCTCCTTGTCCGGAGGCACCCAGTACTTC.

This clonotype was picked up many times. The chain joins TRBV11-1 to TRBJ2-7; no reliable D call. From germline, CDR1 is SGHAT and CDR2 FQDESV (reference sequence). The CDR3 has 11 residues. Trimming cost V 5 bases and J 2 bases, with 4 bases left between them. CDR3 in amino acids: CASSRTYEQYF. The CDR3 nucleotides read TGTGCCAGCAGCCGAACCTACGAGCAGTACTTC.